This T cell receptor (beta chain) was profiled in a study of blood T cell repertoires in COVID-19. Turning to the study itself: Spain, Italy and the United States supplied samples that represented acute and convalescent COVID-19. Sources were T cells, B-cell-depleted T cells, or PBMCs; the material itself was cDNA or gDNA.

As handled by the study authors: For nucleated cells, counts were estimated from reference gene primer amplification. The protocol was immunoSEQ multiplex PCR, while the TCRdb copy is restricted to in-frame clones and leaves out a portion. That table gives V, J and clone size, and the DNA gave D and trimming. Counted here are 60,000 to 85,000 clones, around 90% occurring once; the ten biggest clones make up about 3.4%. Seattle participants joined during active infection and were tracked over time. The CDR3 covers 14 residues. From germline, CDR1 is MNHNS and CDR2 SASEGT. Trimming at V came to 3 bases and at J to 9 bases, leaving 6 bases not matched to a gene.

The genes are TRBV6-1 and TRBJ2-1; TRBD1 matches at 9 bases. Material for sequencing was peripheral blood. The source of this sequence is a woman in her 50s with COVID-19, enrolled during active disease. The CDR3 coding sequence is TGTGCCAGCAGTGAGGGACAGGGATTCAGTGAGCAGTTCTTC. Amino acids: CASSEGQGFSEQFF.